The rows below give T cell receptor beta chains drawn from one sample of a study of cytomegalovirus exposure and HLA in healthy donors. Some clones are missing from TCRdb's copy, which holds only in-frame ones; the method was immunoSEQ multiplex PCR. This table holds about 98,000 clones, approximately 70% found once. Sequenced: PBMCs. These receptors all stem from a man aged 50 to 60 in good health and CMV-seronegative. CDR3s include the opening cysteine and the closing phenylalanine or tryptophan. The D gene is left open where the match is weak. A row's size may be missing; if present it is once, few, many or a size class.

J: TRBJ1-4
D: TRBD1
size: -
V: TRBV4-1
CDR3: CASSLRQGVGEKLFF
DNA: TGCGCCAGCAGCCTCCGACAGGGGGTGGGGGAAAAACTGTTTTTT

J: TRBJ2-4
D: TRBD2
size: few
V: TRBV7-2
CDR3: CASSLVAGGGSELDIQYF
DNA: TGTGCCAGCAGCTTAGTAGCGGGAGGGGGGTCCGAATTAGACATTCAGTACTTC

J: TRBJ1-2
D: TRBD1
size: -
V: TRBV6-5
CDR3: CASKLQQGQYGYTF
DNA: TGTGCCAGCAAGCTACAACAGGGACAGTATGGCTACACCTTC

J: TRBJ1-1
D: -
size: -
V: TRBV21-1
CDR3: CASSKAWEGMNTEAFF
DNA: TGTGCCAGCAGCAAAGCGTGGGAGGGAATGAACACTGAAGCTTTCTTT

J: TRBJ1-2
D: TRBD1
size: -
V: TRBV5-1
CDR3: CASSSGQGAVDGYTF
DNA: TGCGCCAGCAGCAGTGGACAGGGGGCAGTGGATGGCTACACCTTC

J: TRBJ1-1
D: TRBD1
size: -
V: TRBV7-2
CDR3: CASSSTGGDTEAFF
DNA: TGTGCCAGCAGCTCGACAGGGGGCGACACTGAAGCTTTCTTT

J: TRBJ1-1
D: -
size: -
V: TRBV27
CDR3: CASSFDSMNTEAFF
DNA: TGTGCCAGCAGTTTTGACAGTATGAACACTGAAGCTTTCTTT

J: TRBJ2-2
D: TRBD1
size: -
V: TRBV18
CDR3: CASSPDRPNTGELFF
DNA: TGTGCCAGCTCACCGGACAGGCCAAACACCGGGGAGCTGTTTTTT

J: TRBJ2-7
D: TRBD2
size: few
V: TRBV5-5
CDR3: CASSFAGGGALEQYF
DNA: TGTGCCAGCAGCTTTGCTGGCGGGGGGGCCTTGGAGCAGTACTTC

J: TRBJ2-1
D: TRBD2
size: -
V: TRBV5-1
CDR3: CASSARAGGSEQFF
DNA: TGCGCCAGCAGCGCACGGGCGGGGGGTTCTGAGCAGTTCTTC

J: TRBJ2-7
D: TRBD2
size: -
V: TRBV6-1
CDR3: CASSGRGGGPNYEQYF
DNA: TGTGCCAGCAGTGGGCGGGGCGGGGGACCGAATTACGAGCAGTACTTC

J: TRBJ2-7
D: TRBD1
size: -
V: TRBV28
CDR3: CASSLGTASFEQYF
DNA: TGTGCCAGCAGTTTAGGGACAGCCTCTTTCGAGCAGTACTTC

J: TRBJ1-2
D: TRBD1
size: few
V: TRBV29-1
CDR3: CSVEDQGTGHYGYTF
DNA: TGCAGCGTTGAAGACCAGGGGACAGGACACTATGGCTACACCTTC

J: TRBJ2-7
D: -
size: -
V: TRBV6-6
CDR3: CASGHSGEQYF
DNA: TGTGCCAGCGGGCATAGCGGTGAGCAGTACTTC

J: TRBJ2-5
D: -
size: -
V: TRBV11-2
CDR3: CASSQNSGGGETQYF
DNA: TGTGCCAGCAGCCAAAATTCGGGGGGCGGAGAGACCCAGTACTTC

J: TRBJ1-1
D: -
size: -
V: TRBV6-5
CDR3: CASSKSDREAFF
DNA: TGTGCCAGCAGTAAATCGGACAGAGAAGCTTTCTTT

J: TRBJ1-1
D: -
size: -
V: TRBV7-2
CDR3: CASSLDWAEAFF
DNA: TGTGCCAGCAGCTTAGATTGGGCAGAAGCTTTCTTT

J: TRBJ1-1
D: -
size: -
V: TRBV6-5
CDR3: CASSRSVNTEAFF
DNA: TGTGCCAGCAGTCGGAGTGTGAACACTGAAGCTTTCTTT

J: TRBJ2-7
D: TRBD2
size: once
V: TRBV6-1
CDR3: CASTGLAGGSYEQYF
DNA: TGTGCCAGCACCGGACTAGCGGGAGGCTCCTACGAGCAGTACTTC

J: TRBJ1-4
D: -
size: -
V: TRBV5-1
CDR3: CASSRMSQGTNEKLFF
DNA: TGCGCCAGCAGCCGAATGTCTCAGGGAACTAATGAAAAACTGTTTTTT

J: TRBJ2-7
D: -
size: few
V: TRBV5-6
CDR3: CASRRTKNRETSSEQYF
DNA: TGTGCCAGCCGCCGGACGAAAAACAGGGAAACCTCGTCCGAGCAGTACTTC

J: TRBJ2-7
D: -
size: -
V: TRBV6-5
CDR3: CASSYSRSGSYEQYF
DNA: TGTGCCAGCAGTTACTCGCGGTCGGGCTCCTACGAGCAGTACTTC

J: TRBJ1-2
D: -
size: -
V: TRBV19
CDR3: CASSRIGDYGYTF
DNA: TGTGCCAGTAGTCGCATAGGGGACTATGGCTACACCTTC

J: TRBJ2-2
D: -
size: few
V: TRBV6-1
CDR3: CASRLTPGGGELFF
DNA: TGTGCCAGCAGACTAACCCCCGGGGGAGGGGAGCTGTTTTTT